A selection of T cell receptor beta chains follows, all from one sample in a study of radiotherapy plus CTLA-4 blockade in lung cancer. Clones were read by immunoSEQ multiplex PCR, and TCRdb kept only the in-frame ones, dropping some. Among tens of thousands of clones listed, under 75% were seen once. Material: peripheral blood, obtained from a patient treated with radiotherapy plus ipilimumab. These receptors originate from a human donor with non-small cell lung cancer whose response to radiotherapy plus ipilimumab could not be evaluated. Both conserved end residues are trimmed from each CDR3. The order of the fields is J gene, V gene, CDR3 length, CDR3 protein.

TRBJ2-1,TRBV5-1,13,ASSFGTQWSDEQF
TRBJ1-1,TRBV6-6,10,ASRGQGPEAF
TRBJ1-1,TRBV5-1,12,ASSLTDRNTEAF
TRBJ1-3,TRBV7-9,12,ASSLGLSGNTIY
TRBJ1-2,TRBV5-1,14,ASSFGGTGGGYGYT
TRBJ2-1,TRBV21-1,11,DPGQGAYNEQF
TRBJ1-2,TRBV5-1,12,ASSLDRAGYGYT
TRBJ1-4,TRBV30,11,AWSGGGDEKLF
TRBJ2-7,TRBV30,13,AWRGQGLIIYEQY
TRBJ2-2,TRBV5-1,12,ASSGQGIGGELF
TRBJ2-5,TRBV7-8,14,ASSLGPTGSQETQY
TRBJ1-5,TRBV6-1,13,ASSEYQGQNQPQH
TRBJ1-1,TRBV5-1,13,ASSNRGTGGTEAF
TRBJ1-3,TRBV30,10,AWVQSGNTIY
TRBJ2-3,TRBV7-7,13,ASSLGGRRTDTQY
TRBJ2-4,TRBV4-1,17,ASSQEGLGTELAKNIQY
TRBJ2-2,TRBV5-1,15,ASSLAGPIIPPGELF
TRBJ2-1,TRBV5-1,13,ASSVTGGAYNEQF
TRBJ1-2,TRBV7-9,15,ASSDRRVTIRKYGYT
TRBJ1-1,TRBV4-3,13,ASSQDSGTGSQAF
TRBJ1-5,TRBV11-2,12,ASSLGQGSQPQH
TRBJ2-3,TRBV6-5,13,ASSYRGSGTDTQY
TRBJ2-1,TRBV5-1,12,ASLNSGQGDEQF
TRBJ1-2,TRBV30,12,AWSLAVQSYGYT
TRBJ2-2,TRBV7-3,12,ASGTGGLTGELF
TRBJ1-4,TRBV19,15,ASSADRDPATNEKLF
TRBJ2-3,TRBV7-2,13,ASSPDSSSTDTQY
TRBJ1-2,TRBV7-2,13,ASSLVPGQLYGYT
TRBJ2-5,TRBV18,12,ASADRAREETQY
TRBJ1-1,TRBV28,15,ASSTDGGGGKNTEAF
TRBJ2-7,TRBV29-1,11,SVEGTGNYEQY
TRBJ1-2,TRBV6-1,13,ASRSRGITGEGYT
TRBJ1-3,TRBV29-1,13,SVEDGWAPGNTIY
TRBJ1-1,TRBV19,12,ASRPLVRDSEAF
TRBJ1-1,TRBV9,11,ASSEGGYTEAF
TRBJ2-7,TRBV19,11,ASRRQGAGEQY
TRBJ2-6,TRBV2,15,ASSEQRPGSGANVLT